Shown below are 2 T cell receptor beta chains from a single sample sequenced in a study of T cell responses to AZD1222 COVID-19 vaccine. Libraries were prepared by immunoSEQ multiplex PCR; TCRdb keeps only in-frame clonotypes and omits some of them. The table lists roughly 150,000 clones, about 90% of them singletons. This specimen was peripheral blood, taken 28 days after the second AZD1222 dose. The receptors stem from an adult who received the AZD1222 COVID-19 vaccine.

The V call is TRBV7-9, the J call TRBJ1-2; a possible D gene is TRBD1 (5 bases). Germline V gene lookup returns CDR1 SEHNR and CDR2 FQNEAQ (reference sequence). V lost 5 bases, J lost 4 bases, and 23 bases lay in between. CDR3 length equals 17 residues. The CDR3 DNA follows: TGTGCCAGCAGCCTGGGGTATGACGGGGACGCAACCTATGGCTACACCTTC. Amino acids: CASSLGYDGDATYGYTF.

This chain uses TRBV19 with TRBJ1-1, with a tentative D call TRBD1 (5 bases). Per germline, CDR1 LNHDA and CDR2 SQIVND (reference sequence). V was shortened by 8 bases and J by 3 bases, with 13 bases between the two germline ends. The CDR3 runs to 13 residues. DNA for the CDR3: TGTGCCAGTTTAAGTTGGGGGGACACTGAAGCTTTCTTT. Translated: CASLSWGDTEAFF.